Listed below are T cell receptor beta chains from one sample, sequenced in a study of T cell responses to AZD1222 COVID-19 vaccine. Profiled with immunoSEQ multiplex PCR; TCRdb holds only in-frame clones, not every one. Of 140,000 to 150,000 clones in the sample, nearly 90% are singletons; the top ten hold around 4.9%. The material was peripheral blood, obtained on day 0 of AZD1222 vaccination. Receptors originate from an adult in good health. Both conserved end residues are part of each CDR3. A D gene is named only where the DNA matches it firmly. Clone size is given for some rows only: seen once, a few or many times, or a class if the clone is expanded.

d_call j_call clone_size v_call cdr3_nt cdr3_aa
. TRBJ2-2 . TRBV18 TGTGCCAGCTCGGTCTTGGAGGGGAGGATCGCCGGGGAGCTGTTTTTT CASSVLEGRIAGELFF
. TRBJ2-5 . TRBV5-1 TGCGCCAGCAGTTTAGCGGCCCAAGAGACCCAGTACTTC CASSLAAQETQYF
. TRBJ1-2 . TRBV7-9 TGTGCCAGCAGCCTGGAACAGTATGGCTACACCTTC CASSLEQYGYTF
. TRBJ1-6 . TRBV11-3 TGTGCCAGCAGCTTAGATCAGGTCTCACCCCTCCACTTT CASSLDQVSPLHF
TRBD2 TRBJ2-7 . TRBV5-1 TGCGCCAGCAAATTGATCTCTAGCGGGAGAAGTAACGAGCAGTACTTC CASKLISSGRSNEQYF
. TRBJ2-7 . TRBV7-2 TGTGCCAGCAGCCCACTGGCGGCGCGCGAGCAGTACTTC CASSPLAAREQYF
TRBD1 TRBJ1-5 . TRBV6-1 TGTGCCAGCAGTGAAGTAACAGGGACAGGGTATTTCGCCCAGCATTTT CASSEVTGTGYFAQHF
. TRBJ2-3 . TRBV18 TGTGCCAGCTCAAGCAGACAGACAGATACGCAGTATTTT CASSSRQTDTQYF
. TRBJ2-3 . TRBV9 TGTGCCAGCAGCGTTACCGGTTCGACGCAGTATTTT CASSVTGSTQYF
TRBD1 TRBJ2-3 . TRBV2 TGTGCCAGCATCGGACAGGGGATTTTTACAGATACGCAGTATTTT CASIGQGIFTDTQYF
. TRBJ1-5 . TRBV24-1 TGTGCCACCAGTGCGTCAGGGAATCAGCCCCAGCATTTT CATSASGNQPQHF
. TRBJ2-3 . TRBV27 TGTGCCAGCAGTTTAGGTCCCAACGGTGGAGATACGCAGTATTTT CASSLGPNGGDTQYF
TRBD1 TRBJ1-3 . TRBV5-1 TGCGCCAGCAGCCGGGGGACAGGCTCTGGAAACACCATATATTTT CASSRGTGSGNTIYF
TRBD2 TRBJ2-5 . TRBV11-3 TGTGCCAGCAGCTTTTGTGATCGACTAGCGGGAGCGCAAGAGACCCAGTACTTC CASSFCDRLAGAQETQYF
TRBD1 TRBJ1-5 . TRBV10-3 TGTGCCATCAGTCTCGGACAGGGCGTTCTGGGTGAGCCCCAGCATTTT CAISLGQGVLGEPQHF
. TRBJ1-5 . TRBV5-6 TGTGCCAGCAGCTTGGCCGAAGGGGTTGGTCAGCCCCAGCATTTT CASSLAEGVGQPQHF
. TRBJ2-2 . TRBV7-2 TGTGCCAGCAGCTTATCTCGGGGGGCGGCAGGGGAGCTGTTTTTT CASSLSRGAAGELFF
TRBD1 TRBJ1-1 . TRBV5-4 TGTGCCAGCAGCTCACAGGGGATGAACACTGAAGCTTTCTTT CASSSQGMNTEAFF
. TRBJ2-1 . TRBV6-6 TGTGCCACCTTCGGACAGGGACTAGATGGGGAGCAGTTCTTC CATFGQGLDGEQFF
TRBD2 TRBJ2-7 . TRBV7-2 TGTGCCAGCGGACGGACTAGCGGGGGGTACGAGCAGTACTTC CASGRTSGGYEQYF
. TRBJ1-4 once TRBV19 TGTGCCAGTAGTCCAGAGAATAATGAAAAACTGTTTTTT CASSPENNEKLFF